This paragraph reports one TCR beta chain. Measured with immunoSEQ multiplex PCR; TCRdb has only the in-frame clones, and not every one. The sample has about 75,000 clones, nearly 98% seen once. The data are from a study of technical replicates of blood from a few donors. The CDR3 runs to 13 residues. Trimming left V 6 bases short and J 4 bases short, with 12 bases between. Germline assignment: CDR1 MRHNA and CDR2 SNTAGT. The sequencing input was T cells isolated from PBMCs. V is TRBV6-4 and J is TRBJ1-1; D unclear. This clonotype was obtained from a human donor in good health. CDR3 sequence reads: CASSRVEGTEAFF. The CDR3 DNA reads TGTGCCAGCAGCCGGGTGGAGGGCACTGAAGCTTTCTTT.